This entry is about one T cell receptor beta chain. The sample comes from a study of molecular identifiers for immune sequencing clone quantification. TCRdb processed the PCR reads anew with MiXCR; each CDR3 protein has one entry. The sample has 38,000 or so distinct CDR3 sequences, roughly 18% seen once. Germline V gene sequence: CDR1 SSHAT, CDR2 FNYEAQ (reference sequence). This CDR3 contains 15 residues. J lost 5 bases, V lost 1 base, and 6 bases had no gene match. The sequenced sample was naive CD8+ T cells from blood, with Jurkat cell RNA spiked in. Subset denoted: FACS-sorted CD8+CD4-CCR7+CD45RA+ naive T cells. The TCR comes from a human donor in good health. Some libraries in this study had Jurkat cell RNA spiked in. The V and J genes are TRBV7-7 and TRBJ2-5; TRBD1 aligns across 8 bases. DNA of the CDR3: TGTGCCAGCAGCTTAGGGACAGGGTATCGGGAGACCCAGTACTTC. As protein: CASSLGTGYRETQYF.